This TCR beta chain is drawn from a study of CD8+ T cells in alopecia areata. On the study more broadly: Tofacitinib continued for 6 to 18 months and was then withheld for 6 months. Affected scalp percentage determined the severity score of treated patients. The study's findings and limits: Patients shared TCRs less clearly than mice did, possibly for HLA-related reasons.

The treatment denotes: oral pan-JAK inhibitor, 5-10 mg twice daily. Those with alopecia areata gave lesional scalp punch biopsies and peripheral blood. This CDR3 has 13 residues. The V end was cut by 0 bases, the J end by 7 bases, with 4 bases between. Germline V gene lookup returns CDR1 MNHNY and CDR2 SVGAGI (reference sequence). Isolated RNA was reverse transcribed into cDNA used as the sequencing template. Some clones are missing from TCRdb's copy, which holds only in-frame ones; the method was immunoSEQ multiplex PCR. The table records 190,000 or so clones, 60% to 70% of them present only once. As to this clone: Its antigen is not identified.

This chain links TRBV6-6 with TRBJ1-6; D remains ambiguous. The specimen was CD4+ T cells sorted from blood, collected at week 4, from a patient treated with tofacitinib. The source of this sequence is a human donor with alopecia areata. This CDR3 reads CASSYSGNSPLHF. CDR3 nucleotides: TGTGCCAGCAGTTACTCGGGGAATTCACCCCTCCACTTT.